These 25 T cell receptor beta chains originate from one sample sequenced in a study of cytomegalovirus exposure and HLA in healthy donors. With 60 Vbeta and 13 Jbeta primers, the PCR was carried out. The data were produced by immunoSEQ multiplex PCR, yet TCRdb's version contains in-frame clones alone and is incomplete. There are about 120,000 clones in the sample; roughly 80% occur only once, and roughly 23% lies in the top ten. Sequenced sample: PBMCs. The receptors derive from a man aged 25 to 40 in good health and CMV-seropositive.

This clone was counted only a few times. The rearrangement links TRBV11-3 to TRBJ2-7, with D hard to call. This CDR3 contains 15 residues. From germline, CDR1 is SGHNT and CDR2 YENEEA. V was shortened by 10 bases and J by 3 bases, with 22 bases between the two germline ends. The CDR3 loop reads CATPPRARPLYEQYV. The CDR3 coding sequence is TGTGCCACTCCCCCCCGTGCGAGGCCTCTCTACGAGCAGTACGTC.

The chain joins TRBV7-8 to TRBJ1-1; D not certain. CDR1 and CDR2 from the germline V gene are SGHVS and FQNEAQ. This CDR3 region has 13 residues. The V gene lost 1 base and the J gene lost 5 bases, with 8 bases spanning the gap. CDR3 sequence reads: CASSLGVVTEAFF. In nucleotides, the CDR3 is TGTGCCAGCAGCTTAGGAGTGGTAACTGAAGCTTTCTTT.

This clone occurred a few times. The V and J genes are TRBV30 and TRBJ2-5, with D maybe TRBD2 (7 bases). Germline V gene lookup returns CDR1 GTSNPN and CDR2 SVGIG (reference sequence). The ends were cut back, 4 bases at V and 5 bases at J, with 20 bases in the middle. This CDR3 is built from 15 residues. CDR3 protein: CAWNLMGGQGETQYF. The CDR3 coding sequence is TGTGCCTGGAACCTCATGGGAGGGCAGGGGGAGACCCAGTACTTC. Variable domain in full (rest from reference TRBV30 and TRBJ2-5): SQTIHQWPATLVQPVGSPLSLECTVEGTSNPNLYWYRQAAGRGLQLLFYSVGIGQISSEVPQNLSASRPQDRQFILSSKKLLLSDSGFYLCAWNLMGGQGETQYFGPGTRLLVL.

The chain joins TRBV30 to TRBJ1-5; D perhaps matches TRBD1 (6 bases). The CDR3 is made up of 15 amino acids. V shed 1 base and J shed 6 bases, with 16 bases lying between them. Germline CDR1 and CDR2: GTSNPN and SVGIG (reference sequence). CDR3 bases: TGTGCCTGGAGTGCGAACAGGGAACGGGTTCAGCCCCAGCATTTT. This gives the protein CAWSANRERVQPQHF. Full variable domain (rest looked up from reference TRBV30 and TRBJ1-5): SQTIHQWPATLVQPVGSPLSLECTVEGTSNPNLYWYRQAAGRGLQLLFYSVGIGQISSEVPQNLSASRPQDRQFILSSKKLLLSDSGFYLCAWSANRERVQPQHFGDGTRLSIL.

This clone was seen more than once but under ten times. The CDR3 bases are TGTGCCAGTAGCCCCCAGCGTTGGACCGGGGAGCTGTTTTTT. Its translation: CASSPQRWTGELFF. The chain carries TRBV19 and TRBJ2-2; D gene uncertain. This CDR3 has 14 amino acids. The ends were cut back, 6 bases at V and 5 bases at J, with 13 bases in the middle. The V gene's germline CDR1 is LNHDA and CDR2 SQIVND (reference sequence).

The chain links TRBV7-9 to TRBJ1-3, with TRBD1 matching 12 bases. CDR1 SEHNR and CDR2 FQNEAQ come from the germline V gene (reference sequence). Trimming removed 5 bases from V and 4 bases from J; junction bases left unmatched: 6. CDR3 size: 16 residues. The CDR3 DNA reads TGTGCCAGCAGCCACGGGACAGGGGGCTTCGGAAACACCATATATTTT. Its protein product is CASSHGTGGFGNTIYF.

The chain combines TRBV15 with TRBJ1-1; a possible D gene is TRBD1 (6 bases). CDR1 and CDR2 (germline): LNHNV, YYDKDF (reference sequence). Deletions cut 3 bases from V and 0 bases from J, with 17 bases between. This CDR3 spans 17 amino acids. The CDR3 loop is CATSRGRGEPMNTEAFF. The CDR3, as DNA: TGTGCCACCAGCAGGGGGAGGGGGGAGCCGATGAACACTGAAGCTTTCTTT. The full variable domain, in which reference TRBV15 and TRBJ1-1 provide the parts outside the CDR3, is DAMVIQNPRYQVTQFGKPVTLSCSQTLNHNVMYWYQQKSSQAPKLLFHYYDKDFNNEADTPDNFQSRRPNTSFCFLDIRSPGLGDTAMYLCATSRGRGEPMNTEAFFGQGTRLTVV.

This chain joins TRBV15 and TRBJ1-6; D remains unclear. Trimming took off 1 base at V and 4 bases at J, with 5 bases between the two ends. Per the germline V gene, CDR1 is LNHNV and CDR2 is YYDKDF (reference sequence). The CDR3 contains 14 residues. The CDR3 loop reads CATSRGEYNSPLHF. The CDR3 DNA reads as TGTGCCACCAGCAGAGGGGAGTATAATTCACCCCTCCACTTT.

The V and J genes are TRBV20-1 and TRBJ1-5; maybe TRBD1 (6 bases). CDR1 is DFQATT, CDR2 SNEGSKA, per germline (reference sequence). V lost 1 base and J 8 bases, leaving 6 bases between the germline ends. This CDR3 comprises 11 residues. As DNA, the CDR3 is TGCAGTGCTAGAGGGACAGAGCCCCAGCATTTT. This codes for CSARGTEPQHF.

The genes are TRBV5-4 and TRBJ2-2, with 11 bases aligning to TRBD2. This CDR3 is 18 amino acids long. Germline assignment: CDR1 SGHNT and CDR2 YYREEE (reference sequence). Germline trimming cut 1 base from V and 0 bases from J; bases unmatched to any gene: 5. The CDR3 loop is CASSLWLAGGTNTGELFF. CDR3 in DNA: TGTGCCAGCAGCTTGTGGCTAGCGGGGGGCACGAACACCGGGGAGCTGTTTTTT.

This rearrangement joins TRBV5-1 to TRBJ1-3, with D uncertain. Trimming removed 0 bases at V and 0 bases at J, with 10 bases between. Germline loops: CDR1 SGHRS, CDR2 YFSETQ. The CDR3 contains 16 residues. In DNA, the CDR3 is TGCGCCAGCAGCTTGGGAGCGGTTCCCTCTGGAAACACCATATATTTT. This codes for CASSLGAVPSGNTIYF.

V usage is TRBV11-3 and J usage is TRBJ1-1; maybe TRBD1 (6 bases). CDR3 length equals 14 residues. The germline CDR1 and CDR2 sequences are SGHNT and YENEEA. The V gene lost 5 bases and the J gene lost 6 bases, with 16 bases spanning the gap. The CDR3 region is CASSKVQQGPEAFF. The CDR3 nucleotides read TGTGCCAGCAGCAAAGTCCAACAGGGACCTGAAGCTTTCTTT.

This rearrangement joins TRBV7-9 to TRBJ1-2; possibly TRBD1 for D (6 bases). The CDR3 is made up of 13 amino acids. CDR1 and CDR2 (germline): SEHNR, FQNEAQ (reference sequence). With 2 bases removed from V and 7 bases from J, the gap between germline ends came to 11 bases. DNA for the CDR3: TGTGCCAGCAGCTTACCTCAGGGGAGTGGCTACACCTTC. It translates to CASSLPQGSGYTF.

The chain has TRBV6-5 and TRBJ1-1, with TRBD1 as a possible D gene (6 bases). Germline CDR1 MNHEY, CDR2 SVGAGI. Deletions cut 5 bases from V and 6 bases from J, with 16 bases between. The CDR3 runs 14 residues. The CDR3: CASSLQGGDAEAFF. The CDR3, as DNA: TGTGCCAGCAGTCTACAGGGTGGTGACGCTGAAGCTTTCTTT.

The rearrangement uses TRBV2 and TRBJ2-7, with 15 bases aligning to TRBD2. Germline V gene lookup returns CDR1 SNHLY and CDR2 FYNNEI. V gave up 8 bases and J gave up 7 bases; unmatched junction bases: 15. This CDR3 is 17 amino acids long. The CDR3 here is CASGEGLAGGAAREQYF. The CDR3 nucleotides are TGTGCCAGCGGAGAAGGACTAGCGGGGGGGGCCGCGAGGGAGCAGTACTTC.

This rearrangement joins TRBV10-3 to TRBJ2-7; tentative D call: TRBD1 (6 bases). V was pared by 2 bases and J by 1 base, with 12 bases between. Germline V gene lookup returns CDR1 ENHRY and CDR2 SYGVKD. The CDR3 covers 15 residues. In DNA, the CDR3 is TGTGCCATCAGTGAGAGGTCAGGGGCTTCCTACGAGCAGTACTTC. Protein: CAISERSGASYEQYF.

The CDR3 loop reads CAGTGTDMNTEAFF. In DNA form, the CDR3 reads TGTGCCGGGACCGGGACAGACATGAACACTGAAGCTTTCTTT. The chain uses TRBV7-9 and TRBJ1-1; 7 nucleotides align to TRBD1. Germline CDR1 is SEHNR and CDR2 is FQNEAQ (reference sequence). Germline trimming cut 11 bases from V and 0 bases from J; bases unmatched to any gene: 9. This CDR3 is 14 amino acids long.

This sequence joins TRBV6-1 and TRBJ2-1, with TRBD2 matching over 11 bases. The CDR3 contains 16 residues. The V gene's germline CDR1 is MNHNS and CDR2 SASEGT. V shed 4 bases and J 1 base; nucleotides not matched to a gene: 3. CDR3 sequence reads: CASSGASGRSYNEQFF. In DNA, the CDR3 is TGTGCCAGCAGTGGGGCTAGCGGGAGGTCCTACAATGAGCAGTTCTTC.

J is TRBJ1-3 and V is TRBV10-3; D remains unclear. Germline V CDR1 and CDR2: ENHRY, SYGVKD. The CDR3 is made up of 21 amino acids. The V end was cut by 0 bases, the J end by 0 bases, with 24 bases between. Written as DNA, the CDR3 is TGTGCCATCAGTGAGTCGGCAGGTATAGGACCCACGGAGGACTCTGGAAACACCATATATTTT. Translated: CAISESAGIGPTEDSGNTIYF.

The chain carries TRBV5-1 and TRBJ2-3; D is possibly TRBD1 (6 bases). Trimming took off 1 base at V and 3 bases at J, with 12 bases between the two ends. Per the germline V gene, CDR1 is SGHRS and CDR2 is YFSETQ. The CDR3 is made up of 15 amino acids. The DNA of the CDR3 is TGCGCCAGCAGCTTGTTTGGACAGCAAACAGATACGCAGTATTTT. Translated: CASSLFGQQTDTQYF.

This clone came up once. This rearrangement joins TRBV5-1 to TRBJ1-1, with 12 bases identical to TRBD1. The CDR3 sequence is 14 residues long. Trimming removed 4 bases from V and 7 bases from J; junction bases left unmatched: 5. Germline loops: CDR1 SGHRS, CDR2 YFSETQ. CDR3 in amino acids: CASSRGQGAGEAFF. In nucleotides, the CDR3 is TGCGCCAGCAGCCGGGGACAGGGGGCCGGTGAAGCTTTCTTT.

This clone has only one observation. The V and J genes are TRBV5-1 and TRBJ1-2, with D possibly being TRBD1 (5 bases). Germline V CDR1 and CDR2: SGHRS, YFSETQ. This CDR3 spans 15 amino acids. The ends were cut back, 0 bases at V and 4 bases at J, with 13 bases in the middle. CDR3 region: CASSLVVGAVYGYTF. In DNA, the CDR3 is TGCGCCAGCAGCTTGGTAGTAGGGGCGGTCTATGGCTACACCTTC.

This clone was seen only a few times. This rearrangement joins TRBV5-1 to TRBJ2-5, with 10 bases aligning to TRBD1. This CDR3 region has 17 residues. V dropped 0 bases and J dropped 1; count of bases not matched to a gene: 6. CDR1 and CDR2 (germline): SGHRS, YFSETQ. CDR3 residues: CASSLGIRQGAQETQYF. The CDR3 DNA reads TGCGCCAGCAGCTTGGGAATAAGACAGGGGGCCCAAGAGACCCAGTACTTC.

This chain links TRBV11-2 with TRBJ1-2, with 8 bases that match TRBD1. V shed 6 bases and J 3 bases; nucleotides not matched to a gene: 3. The CDR3 is made up of 13 amino acids. Germline V CDR1 and CDR2: SGHAT, FQNNGV. The CDR3 loop is CASRKDRDYGYTF. DNA for the CDR3: TGTGCCAGCAGAAAGGACAGGGACTATGGCTACACCTTC.

The CDR3 loop is CASSVAFTSGANVLTF. CDR3 in DNA: TGTGCCAGCAGTGTTGCGTTTACCTCTGGGGCCAACGTCCTGACTTTC. This chain links TRBV6-1 with TRBJ2-6; D unresolved. V lost 4 bases to trimming and J lost 0 bases, with 10 bases between them. This CDR3 has 16 amino acids. Germline V CDR1 and CDR2: MNHNS, SASEGT.